This T cell receptor (beta chain) was identified during a study of CD8 T cells in ankylosing spondylitis. Quantitative 5'-RACE with molecular barcodes produced the TCR beta libraries. TCRdb called the 5' RACE reads again in MiXCR, with one record for every CDR3 protein. The repertoire holds about 120,000 distinct CDR3 sequences, with around 15% as singletons. This clonotype turned up a few times. As yet, its antigen is unknown. The V end lost 6 bases, the J end lost 0 bases, and 15 bases lay between the germline ends. This CDR3 is built from 15 residues. In germline, CDR1 is MDHEN, CDR2 SYDVKM. Whole-study findings and limits: Disease-linked clones reportedly showed significant enrichment in matched ankylosing spondylitis synovial fluid. Before this, some motif variants had been reported in reactive arthritis synovial fluid and blood. A motif in TCR beta, a set of under 10 highly homologous variants, appeared characteristic of ankylosing spondylitis blood.

The TCR originated in a female donor with ankylosing spondylitis or in good health (not recorded which). The chain has TRBV28 and TRBJ2-7, with TRBD2 as a possible D gene (6 bases). Input material: blood, either unsorted or a sorted T cell fraction (not recorded which). In DNA form, the CDR3 reads TGTGCCAGCAGAAAATACGGCGGGACCTCCTACGAGCAGTACTTC. Protein sequence: CASRKYGGTSYEQYF.